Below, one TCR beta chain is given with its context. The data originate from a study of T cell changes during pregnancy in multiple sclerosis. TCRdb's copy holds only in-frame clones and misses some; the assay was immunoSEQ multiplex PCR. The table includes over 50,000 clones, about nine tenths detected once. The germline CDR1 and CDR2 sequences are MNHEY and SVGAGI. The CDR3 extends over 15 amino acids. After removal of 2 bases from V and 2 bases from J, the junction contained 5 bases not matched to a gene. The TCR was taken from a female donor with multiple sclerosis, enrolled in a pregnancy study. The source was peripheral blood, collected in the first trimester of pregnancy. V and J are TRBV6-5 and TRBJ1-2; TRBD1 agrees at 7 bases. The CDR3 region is CASSYQKTGNYGYTF. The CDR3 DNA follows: TGTGCCAGCAGTTACCAGAAGACAGGGAACTATGGCTACACCTTC.